Included here is one TCR beta chain sequence, with context. Its antigen remains unknown. These data come from a study of identical twins. General study findings and limits: Not following the same donors, the study drew its conclusions from cross-sectional statistical analysis.

Template switching added a universal primer binding site, and final cDNA carried unique molecular identifiers. TCRdb ran MiXCR on the 5' RACE reads and lists one entry per CDR3 protein. The sample comprises 1,800,000 or so distinct CDR3 sequences, less than 40% of which are singletons, and 0.27% rests with the top ten. The V gene lost 2 bases and the J gene lost 0 bases, with 14 bases spanning the gap. This CDR3 is 18 amino acids long. Germline-derived CDR1 and CDR2 are MNHEY and SMNVEV (reference sequence). The TCR originated in a newborn girl in good health. The material sequenced was cord blood. The rearrangement joins TRBV27 to TRBJ2-6; D not resolved. The CDR3 loop reads CASSLVGPAISGANVLTF. CDR3 coding DNA: TGTGCCAGCAGTTTAGTAGGACCTGCAATCTCTGGGGCCAACGTCCTGACTTTC.